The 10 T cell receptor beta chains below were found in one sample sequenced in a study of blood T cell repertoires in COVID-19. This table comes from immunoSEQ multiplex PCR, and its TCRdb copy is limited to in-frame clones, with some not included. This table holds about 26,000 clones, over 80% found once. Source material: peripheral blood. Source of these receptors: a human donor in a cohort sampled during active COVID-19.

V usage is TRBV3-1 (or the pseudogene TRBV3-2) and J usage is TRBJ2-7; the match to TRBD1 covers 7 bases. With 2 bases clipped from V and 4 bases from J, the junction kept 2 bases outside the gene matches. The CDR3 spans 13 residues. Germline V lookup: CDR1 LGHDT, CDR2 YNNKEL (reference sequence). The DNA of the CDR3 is TGTGCCAGCAGCCAAAACAGGGGTTACGAGCAGTACTTC. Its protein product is CASSQNRGYEQYF.

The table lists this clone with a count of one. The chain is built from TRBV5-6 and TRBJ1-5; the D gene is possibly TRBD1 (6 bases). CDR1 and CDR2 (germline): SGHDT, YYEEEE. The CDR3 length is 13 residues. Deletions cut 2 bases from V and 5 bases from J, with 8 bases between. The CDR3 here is CASSLAGDQPQHF. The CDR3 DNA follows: TGTGCCAGCAGCTTAGCAGGGGATCAGCCCCAGCATTTT.

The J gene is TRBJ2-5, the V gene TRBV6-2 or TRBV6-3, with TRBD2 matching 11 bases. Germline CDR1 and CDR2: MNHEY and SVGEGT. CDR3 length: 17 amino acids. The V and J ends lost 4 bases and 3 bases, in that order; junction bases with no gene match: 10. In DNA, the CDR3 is TGTGCCAGCAGTTCACACAGACCGGGACTAGCGGAAGAGACCCAGTACTTC. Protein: CASSSHRPGLAEETQYF.

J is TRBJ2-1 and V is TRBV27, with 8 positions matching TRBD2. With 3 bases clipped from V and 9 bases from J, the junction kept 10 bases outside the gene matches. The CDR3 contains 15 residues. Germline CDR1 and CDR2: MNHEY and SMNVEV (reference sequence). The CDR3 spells CASSLVSGVVGEQFF. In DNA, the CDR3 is TGTGCCAGCAGTTTGGTTAGCGGGGTCGTCGGTGAGCAGTTCTTC.

CDR3 residues: CASSSRGRQETQYF. DNA for the CDR3: TGTGCCAGTAGTTCGCGGGGGAGACAAGAGACCCAGTACTTC. The V call is TRBV19, the J call TRBJ2-5, with TRBD2 matching 7 bases. V trimming: 5 bases; J trimming: 2 bases; junction bases outside the gene matches: 5. The CDR3 is made up of 14 amino acids. In germline, CDR1 is LNHDA, CDR2 SQIVND (reference sequence).

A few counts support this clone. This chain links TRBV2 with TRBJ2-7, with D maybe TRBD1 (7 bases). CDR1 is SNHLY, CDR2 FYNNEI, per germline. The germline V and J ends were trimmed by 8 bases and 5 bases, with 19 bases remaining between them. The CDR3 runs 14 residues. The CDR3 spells CASLGLEGAHEQYF. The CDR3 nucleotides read TGTGCCAGCTTAGGCCTGGAGGGGGCCCACGAGCAGTACTTC.

CDR3 nucleotide sequence: TGCGCCAGCAGACACGCATTGGGCAGGGTGAAGACCGGGGAGCTGTTTTTT. Amino acid sequence: CASRHALGRVKTGELFF. This rearrangement joins TRBV4-1 to TRBJ2-2; possible D gene TRBD1, 5 bases. The CDR3 contains 17 residues. Germline loops: CDR1 MGHRA, CDR2 YSYEKL. V lost 6 bases to trimming and J lost 5 bases, with 22 bases between them.

DNA of the CDR3: TGTGCCAGCAGCGCCCTGACAGGGGTAGATTCACCCCTCCACTTT. The encoded protein is CASSALTGVDSPLHF. V gene TRBV11-2 combines with J gene TRBJ1-6, with 8 bases matching TRBD1. After removal of 5 bases from V and 8 bases from J, the junction contained 8 bases not matched to a gene. CDR3 length: 15 residues. The germline CDR1 and CDR2 sequences are SGHAT and FQNNGV.

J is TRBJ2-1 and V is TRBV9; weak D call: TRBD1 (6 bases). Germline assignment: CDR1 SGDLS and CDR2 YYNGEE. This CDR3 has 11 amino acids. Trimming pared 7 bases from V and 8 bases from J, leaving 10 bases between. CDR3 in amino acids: CASGEGDEQFF. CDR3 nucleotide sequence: TGTGCCAGCGGAGAGGGGGATGAGCAGTTCTTC.

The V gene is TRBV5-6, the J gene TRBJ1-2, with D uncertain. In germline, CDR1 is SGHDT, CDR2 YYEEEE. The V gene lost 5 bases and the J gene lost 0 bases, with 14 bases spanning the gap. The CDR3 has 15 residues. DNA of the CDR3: TGTGCCAGCAGGCCGCGGGCTACAGCTAACTATGGCTACACCTTC. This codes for CASRPRATANYGYTF.